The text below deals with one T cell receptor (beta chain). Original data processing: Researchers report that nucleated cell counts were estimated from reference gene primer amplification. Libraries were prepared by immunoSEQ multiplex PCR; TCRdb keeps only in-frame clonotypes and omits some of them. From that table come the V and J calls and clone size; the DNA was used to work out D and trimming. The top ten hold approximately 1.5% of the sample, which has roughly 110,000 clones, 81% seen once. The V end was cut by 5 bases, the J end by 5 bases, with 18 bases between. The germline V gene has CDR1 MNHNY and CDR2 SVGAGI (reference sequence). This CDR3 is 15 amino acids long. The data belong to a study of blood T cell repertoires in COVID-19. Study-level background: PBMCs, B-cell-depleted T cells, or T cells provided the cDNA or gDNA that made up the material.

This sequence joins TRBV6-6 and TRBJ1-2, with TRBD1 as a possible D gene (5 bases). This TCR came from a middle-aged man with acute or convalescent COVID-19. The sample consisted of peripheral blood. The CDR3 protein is CASSGGDRPGYGYTF. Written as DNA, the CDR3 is TGTGCCAGCAGTGGGGGGGACCGCCCGGGGTATGGCTACACCTTC.